This T cell receptor (beta chain) was documented in a study of blood T cell repertoires in COVID-19. Seattle patients were enrolled during active infection and followed longitudinally. In the authors' workflow: Quantification of nucleated cells was approximated via reference gene primer amplification. Profiled with immunoSEQ multiplex PCR; TCRdb holds only in-frame clones, not every one. The V and J calls and clone size were taken over from that table, and D and trimming were inferred from the DNA. The data show around 150,000 clones, about 85% seen once. The CDR3 length is 14 residues. V shed 3 bases and J 8 bases; nucleotides not matched to a gene: 4. Germline-derived CDR1 and CDR2 are SGDLS and YYNGEE.

This clonotype was obtained from an older woman with COVID-19, enrolled during active disease. The gene calls are TRBV9 and TRBJ1-6, with 8 nucleotides matching TRBD1. The sequenced sample consisted of peripheral blood. The CDR3 DNA reads as TGTGCCAGCAGCGCGGACAGGGCAGATTCACCCCTCCACTTT. It codes for CASSADRADSPLHF. Looking up the rest from reference TRBV9 and TRBJ1-6 gives the full variable domain: DSGVTQTPKHLITATGQRVTLRCSPRSGDLSVYWYQQSLDQGLQFLIQYYNGEERAKGNILERFSAQQFPDLHSELNLSSLELGDSALYFCASSADRADSPLHFGNGTRLTVT.